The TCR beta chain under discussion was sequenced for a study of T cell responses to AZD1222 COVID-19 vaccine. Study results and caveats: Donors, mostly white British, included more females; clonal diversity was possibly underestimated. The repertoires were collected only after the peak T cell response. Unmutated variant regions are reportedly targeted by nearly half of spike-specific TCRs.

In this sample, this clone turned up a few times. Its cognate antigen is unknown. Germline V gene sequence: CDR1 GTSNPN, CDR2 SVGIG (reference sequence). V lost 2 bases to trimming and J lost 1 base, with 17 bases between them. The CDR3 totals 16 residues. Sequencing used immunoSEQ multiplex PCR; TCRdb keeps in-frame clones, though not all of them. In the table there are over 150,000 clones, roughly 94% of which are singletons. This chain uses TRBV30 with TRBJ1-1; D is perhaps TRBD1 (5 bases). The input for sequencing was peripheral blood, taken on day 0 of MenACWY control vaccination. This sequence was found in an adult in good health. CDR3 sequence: CAWSPPTGVANTEAFF. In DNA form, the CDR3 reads TGTGCCTGGAGTCCTCCGACGGGGGTGGCGAACACTGAAGCTTTCTTT.